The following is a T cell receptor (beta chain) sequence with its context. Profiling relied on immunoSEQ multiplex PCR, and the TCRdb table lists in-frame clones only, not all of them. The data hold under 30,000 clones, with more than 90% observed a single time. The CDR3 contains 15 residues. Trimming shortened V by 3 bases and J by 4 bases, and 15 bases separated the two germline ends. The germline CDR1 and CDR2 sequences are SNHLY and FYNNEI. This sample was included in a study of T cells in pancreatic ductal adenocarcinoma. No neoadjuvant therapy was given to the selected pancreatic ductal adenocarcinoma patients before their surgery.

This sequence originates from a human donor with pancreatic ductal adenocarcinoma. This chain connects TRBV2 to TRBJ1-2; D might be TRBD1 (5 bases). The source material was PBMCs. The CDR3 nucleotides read TGTGCCAGCAGTGACAGTGGGGCACGGGGCTATGGCTACACCTTC. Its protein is CASSDSGARGYGYTF.